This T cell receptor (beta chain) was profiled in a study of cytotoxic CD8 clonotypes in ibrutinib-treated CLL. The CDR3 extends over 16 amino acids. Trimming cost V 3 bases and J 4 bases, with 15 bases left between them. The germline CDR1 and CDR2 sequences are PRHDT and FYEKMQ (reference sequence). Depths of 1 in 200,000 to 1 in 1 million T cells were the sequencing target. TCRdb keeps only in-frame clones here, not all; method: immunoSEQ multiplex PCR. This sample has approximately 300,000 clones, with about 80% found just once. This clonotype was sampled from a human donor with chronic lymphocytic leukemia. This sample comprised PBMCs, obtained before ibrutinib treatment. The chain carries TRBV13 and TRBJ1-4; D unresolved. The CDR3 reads CASSFSGGVSNEKLFF. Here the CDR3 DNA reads TGTGCCAGCAGCTTTAGCGGAGGTGTCAGTAATGAAAAACTGTTTTTT.